This record looks at one T cell receptor (beta chain) sequence and its context. This entry comes from a study of blood T cell repertoires in COVID-19. On the study more broadly: In each case, the material was cDNA or gDNA derived from T cells, B-cell-depleted T cells, or PBMCs.

The CDR3 extends over 20 amino acids. CDR1 and CDR2 (germline): SNHLY, FYNNEI. V was pared by 7 bases and J by 0 bases, with 19 bases of the junction left unmatched. In the original processing: Reference gene primer amplification yielded estimated nucleated cell counts. The table came from immunoSEQ multiplex PCR; TCRdb's copy has only in-frame clones and leaves some out. V, J and clone size were drawn from that table, and D and trimming were deduced from the DNA. Of some 180,000 clones listed, 70% to 85% are singletons. The sequence was collected from a human donor in a cohort sampled during active COVID-19. The genes are TRBV2 and TRBJ2-1; 9 nucleotides match TRBD2. Source material: peripheral blood. Here the CDR3 reads CASTPKFSSGGLSSYNEQFF. The CDR3 DNA is TGTGCCAGCACCCCAAAGTTCAGTAGCGGGGGCCTAAGCTCCTACAATGAGCAGTTCTTC.